Described below is a single T cell receptor delta chain sequence and its context. Antigen specificity is unknown. This sample was taken from a study of Vδ1+ human thymocytes. The template was reverse-transcribed extracted RNA. CDR3 amplicons came from multiplex PCR with pooled V-gene forward and constant-region reverse primers. TCRdb reanalyzed the multiplex PCR reads using CATT. The sample contains around 56,000 delta-chain clones, around 15% of which appear only once. General study results and limits: Thymic TRG and TRD repertoires appeared highly polyclonal. Thymic delta-chain repertoires held around 20% Vdelta2 sequences and few Vdelta3, despite high sort purity.

The length of the CDR3 is 24 residues. CDR1 is TSWWSYY and CDR2 is QGS in the germline V gene. V lost 3 bases, J lost 0 bases, and 38 bases lay in between. The sequenced sample consisted of Vdelta1+ gamma-delta thymocytes from the thymus. Described subset: FACS-sorted CD3+ TCRalphabeta- TCRVdelta1+ TCRVdelta2- thymocytes. The origin of this receptor is a girl in the first two years of life who had congenital heart surgery. The V gene is TRDV1, the J gene TRDJ1, with D perhaps TRDD2 (6 bases). CDR3 amino acids: CALGEFRGLIESYSWGTYTDKLIF. As DNA, the CDR3 is TGTGCTCTTGGGGAGTTTCGGGGCCTAATCGAATCCTACTCTTGGGGAACGTACACCGATAAACTCATCTTT.